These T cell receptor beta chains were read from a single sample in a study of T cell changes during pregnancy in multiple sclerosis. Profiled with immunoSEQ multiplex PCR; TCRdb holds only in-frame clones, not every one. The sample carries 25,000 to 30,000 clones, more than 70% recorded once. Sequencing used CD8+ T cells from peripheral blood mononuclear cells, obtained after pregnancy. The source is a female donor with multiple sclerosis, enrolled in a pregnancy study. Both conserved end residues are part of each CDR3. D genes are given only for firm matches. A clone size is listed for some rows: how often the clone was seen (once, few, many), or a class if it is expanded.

CASSLREAGGIGELFF | TGTGCCAGCAGCTTGAGGGAAGCGGGGGGAATTGGGGAGCTGTTTTTT | TRBJ2-2 | TRBD2 | NA | TRBV5-6
CASSYSRGGENSPLHF | TGTGCCAGCAGTTACTCGAGGGGGGGAGAGAATTCACCCCTCCACTTT | TRBJ1-6 | NA | once | TRBV6-5
CAISDLQGLPNEKLFF | TGTGCCATCAGCGACTTACAGGGGCTTCCTAATGAAAAACTGTTTTTT | TRBJ1-4 | TRBD1 | NA | TRBV10-3
CASSPGTAPGGTDTQYF | TGCGCCAGCAGCCCCGGGACAGCCCCAGGGGGGACAGATACGCAGTATTTT | TRBJ2-3 | NA | NA | TRBV4-3
CASSPIWYEGHLYGYTF | TGTGCCAGCTCACCGATCTGGTATGAGGGACACCTCTATGGCTACACCTTC | TRBJ1-2 | NA | NA | TRBV18
CASSAIGGTNEQFF | TGTGCCAGCAGCGCTATAGGGGGAACCAATGAGCAGTTCTTC | TRBJ2-1 | NA | NA | TRBV9
CASSQVAGQNYGYTF | TGCGCCAGCAGCCAAGTTGCCGGACAGAACTATGGCTACACCTTC | TRBJ1-2 | NA | once | TRBV4-3
CTSSQRGLAEDNEQFF | TGCACCAGCAGCCAAAGGGGACTAGCGGAGGACAATGAGCAGTTCTTC | TRBJ2-1 | NA | NA | TRBV1
CASSHQAPSTGVSPLHF | TGCGCCAGCAGCCATCAAGCCCCTAGCACAGGGGTGTCACCCCTCCACTTT | TRBJ1-6 | TRBD1 | NA | TRBV4-1
CASSNSGEKRTDTQYF | TGTGCCAGCAGCAACTCAGGGGAGAAACGCACAGATACGCAGTATTTT | TRBJ2-3 | NA | NA | TRBV21-1
CASSQGTVWWQYF | TGTGCCAGCAGCCAGGGGACCGTCTGGTGGCAGTACTTC | TRBJ2-7 | NA | NA | TRBV11-2
CASRRERTTDTQYF | TGCGCCAGCAGGAGGGAGAGGACCACAGATACGCAGTATTTT | TRBJ2-3 | NA | NA | TRBV4-3
CASRPNSGGYNEQFF | TGTGCCAGCAGGCCTAATAGCGGGGGGTACAATGAGCAGTTCTTC | TRBJ2-1 | TRBD2 | NA | TRBV6-5
CASSYFTSGTDNEQFF | TGTGCCAGCAGTTACTTTACTAGCGGGACTGACAATGAGCAGTTCTTC | TRBJ2-1 | TRBD2 | once | TRBV6-5
CASQKTGKGNQPQHF | TGTGCCAGCCAGAAAACAGGTAAAGGCAATCAGCCCCAGCATTTT | TRBJ1-5 | NA | NA | TRBV27
CASRGGSWYEQYF | TGTGCCAGCAGAGGGGGTAGCTGGTACGAGCAGTACTTC | TRBJ2-7 | NA | NA | TRBV27
CASSIGQGYTEAFF | TGTGCCAGTAGTATCGGACAGGGTTACACTGAAGCTTTCTTT | TRBJ1-1 | TRBD1 | NA | TRBV19
CASSPLQAGGTPYEQYF | TGTGCCAGCTCACCGCTTCAAGCGGGGGGAACCCCCTACGAGCAGTACTTC | TRBJ2-7 | TRBD2 | NA | TRBV18
CASSLKLRQGGGYGYTF | TGTGCCAGCAGCTTAAAGCTTCGACAGGGCGGCGGCTATGGCTACACCTTC | TRBJ1-2 | TRBD1 | NA | TRBV7-9
CASRQEYSGYTF | TGTGCCAGTAGACAGGAGTATAGTGGCTACACCTTC | TRBJ1-2 | NA | few | TRBV19
CAMGQGSSYNSPLHF | TGCGCCATGGGACAGGGGAGCTCCTATAATTCACCCCTCCACTTT | TRBJ1-6 | TRBD1 | few | TRBV10-1
CASSLIGANTEAFF | TGTGCCAGCAGTTTAATTGGAGCGAACACTGAAGCTTTCTTT | TRBJ1-1 | NA | few | TRBV27
CASSQASGDQPQHF | TGCGCCAGCAGCCAAGCGTCCGGGGATCAGCCCCAGCATTTT | TRBJ1-5 | NA | NA | TRBV4-1
CASSFGQGNSPLHF | TGTGCCAGCAGCTTTGGACAGGGGAATTCACCCCTCCACTTT | TRBJ1-6 | TRBD1 | once | TRBV7-6
CASSPIGTGRRGYTF | TGTGCCAGCAGCCCTATAGGGACAGGGCGTAGAGGCTACACCTTC | TRBJ1-2 | TRBD1 | NA | TRBV27
CASSLYSLLNTEAFF | TGTGCCAGCAGCTTATATAGCCTCCTGAACACTGAAGCTTTCTTT | TRBJ1-1 | NA | NA | TRBV7-2
CASSWDRRTGVNYGYTF | TGTGCCAGCAGCTGGGACCGTAGGACAGGGGTTAACTATGGCTACACCTTC | TRBJ1-2 | TRBD1 | NA | TRBV7-9
CASSQYRGRNTEAFF | TGCGCCAGCAGCCAGTACAGGGGGAGGAACACTGAAGCTTTCTTT | TRBJ1-1 | TRBD1 | medium-sized | TRBV4-3
CASSEGTGGYEQYF | TGTGCCAGCAGTGAGGGGACAGGGGGCTACGAGCAGTACTTC | TRBJ2-7 | TRBD1 | NA | TRBV6-1
CASSLGPGLGEETQYF | TGTGCCAGCAGCTTAGGCCCGGGACTTGGGGAAGAGACCCAGTACTTC | TRBJ2-5 | NA | NA | TRBV7-9
CASSLDFGGSYNEQFF | TGTGCCAGCAGCTTAGATTTTGGCGGCTCCTACAATGAGCAGTTCTTC | TRBJ2-1 | NA | NA | TRBV11-3
CASSQDLGDGYTF | TGTGCCAGCAGCCAAGATTTAGGGGATGGCTACACCTTC | TRBJ1-2 | NA | NA | TRBV4-2
CASSYSTHGVAPLHF | TGTGCCAGCAGTTACTCGACACACGGGGTCGCACCCCTCCACTTT | TRBJ1-6 | NA | NA | TRBV6-6
CASTIGQGRATEAFF | TGTGCCAGCACCATTGGACAGGGGCGTGCCACTGAGGCTTTCTTT | TRBJ1-1 | TRBD1 | NA | TRBV2
CSVEDETGSYEQYF | TGCAGCGTTGAAGATGAGACAGGCTCCTACGAGCAGTACTTC | TRBJ2-7 | NA | NA | TRBV29-1
CAISVDGAWSGYTF | TGTGCCATCAGTGTTGACGGAGCGTGGAGTGGCTACACCTTC | TRBJ1-2 | NA | NA | TRBV10-3
CASSEWGTENNYGYTF | TGTGCCAGCAGTGAATGGGGGACAGAAAATAACTATGGCTACACCTTC | TRBJ1-2 | TRBD1 | NA | TRBV25-1
CAGQGWEETQYF | TGTGCCGGGCAGGGGTGGGAAGAGACCCAGTACTTC | TRBJ2-5 | NA | NA | TRBV6-1
CASSDPTGIAGQETQYF | TGTGCCAGCAGTGACCCTACAGGGATAGCGGGGCAAGAGACCCAGTACTTC | TRBJ2-5 | TRBD2 | once | TRBV2
CASSYVGGVVNEQFF | TGTGCCAGCAGTTACGTAGGCGGGGTGGTCAATGAGCAGTTCTTC | TRBJ2-1 | NA | few | TRBV6-5
CASSLQEYYGYTF | TGTGCCAGCAGTTTACAGGAATACTATGGCTACACCTTC | TRBJ1-2 | NA | NA | TRBV6-1
CASSYGQGGLNEQFF | TGTGCCAGCAGTTATGGACAGGGTGGACTCAATGAGCAGTTCTTC | TRBJ2-1 | TRBD1 | NA | TRBV6-6
CASSVEGAAPMGEQFF | TGTGCCAGCAGCGTAGAAGGGGCCGCCCCAATGGGTGAGCAGTTCTTC | TRBJ2-1 | NA | NA | TRBV9
CASSAGTGLTEAFF | TGTGCCAGCAGCGCCGGGACAGGGCTCACTGAAGCTTTCTTT | TRBJ1-1 | TRBD1 | NA | TRBV9
CATASTGSGAFF | TGTGCCACGGCTTCGACAGGGTCGGGCGCTTTCTTT | TRBJ1-1 | TRBD1 | NA | TRBV10-3
CASSPTGGVLIGELFF | TGTGCCAGCAGCCCTACAGGGGGTGTTTTGATAGGGGAGCTGTTTTTT | TRBJ2-2 | TRBD1 | NA | TRBV7-9
CAWSVQLIDGYTF | TGTGCCTGGAGTGTACAGCTAATAGATGGCTACACCTTC | TRBJ1-2 | NA | NA | TRBV30
CASSEDLEGFSYEQYF | TGCGCCAGCAGTGAGGACTTGGAGGGATTCTCCTACGAGCAGTACTTC | TRBJ2-7 | NA | NA | TRBV10-2
CASSPRDRDYEQYF | TGTGCCAGCTCACCAAGGGACAGAGACTACGAGCAGTACTTC | TRBJ2-7 | TRBD1 | NA | TRBV18
CASSARLAGANNEQFF | TGCGCCAGCAGTGCTCGGTTAGCGGGGGCCAACAATGAGCAGTTCTTC | TRBJ2-1 | TRBD2 | NA | TRBV10-1
CASSHPRLGAQHEQYF | TGTGCCAGCAGCCATCCAAGGTTGGGGGCGCAACACGAGCAGTACTTC | TRBJ2-7 | NA | NA | TRBV11-2
CASSQEGQEGWDGYTF | TGCGCCAGCAGCCAAGAGGGTCAGGAGGGTTGGGATGGCTACACCTTC | TRBJ1-2 | NA | NA | TRBV4-3
CASSSLAPGELFF | TGTGCCAGCAGTTCACTAGCGCCCGGGGAGCTGTTTTTT | TRBJ2-2 | TRBD2 | once | TRBV27
CASKVAGGGTDTQYF | TGTGCCAGCAAGGTAGCGGGGGGCGGCACAGATACGCAGTATTTT | TRBJ2-3 | TRBD2 | NA | TRBV28